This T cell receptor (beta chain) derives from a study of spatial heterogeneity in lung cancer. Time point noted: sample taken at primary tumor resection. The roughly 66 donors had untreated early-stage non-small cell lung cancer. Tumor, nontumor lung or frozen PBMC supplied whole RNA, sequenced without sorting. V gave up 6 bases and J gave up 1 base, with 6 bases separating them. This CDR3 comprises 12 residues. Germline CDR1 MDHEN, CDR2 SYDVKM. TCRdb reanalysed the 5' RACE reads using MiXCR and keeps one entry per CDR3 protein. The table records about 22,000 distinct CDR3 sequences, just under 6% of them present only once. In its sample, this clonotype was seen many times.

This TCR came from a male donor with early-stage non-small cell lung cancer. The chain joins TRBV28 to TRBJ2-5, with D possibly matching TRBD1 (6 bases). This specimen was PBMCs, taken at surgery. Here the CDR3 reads CASRQGQETQYF. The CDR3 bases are TGTGCCAGCAGACAGGGCCAAGAGACCCAGTACTTC.